The text below deals with one TCR beta chain. This CDR3 is built from 16 residues. CDR1 is SGHRS, CDR2 YFSETQ, per germline. Trimming removed 4 bases from V and 4 bases from J; junction bases left unmatched: 14. This sample is part of a study of T cell changes during pregnancy in multiple sclerosis. Sequenced by immunoSEQ multiplex PCR; TCRdb stores in-frame clones only, minus some. The table has 35,000 to 40,000 clones, around nine tenths seen once. This chain links TRBV5-1 with TRBJ2-7; 7 bases align to TRBD2. Material: CD4+ T cells from peripheral blood mononuclear cells, obtained after pregnancy. The TCR originated in a female donor in good health, enrolled as a control in a pregnancy study. In DNA, the CDR3 is TGCGCCAGCAGCAGTTCTAGCGGACCCGTCCGGTACGAGCAGTACTTC. Encoded protein: CASSSSSGPVRYEQYF.